The T cell receptor beta chain described here comes from a study of shared clonotypes between healthy human individuals. Between the trimmed V and J ends, which lost 2 bases and 3 bases, there was a span of 17 bases. This CDR3 spans 16 amino acids. CDR1 is KGHSH and CDR2 is LQKENI in the germline V gene. Profiling relied on immunoSEQ multiplex PCR, and the TCRdb table lists in-frame clones only, not all of them. This sample yields more than 2 million clones, of which 95% are seen a single time; roughly 0.13% belongs to the top ten. This clone occurred once. The sequence was collected from a young man in good health. The chain joins TRBV18 to TRBJ2-7, with TRBD1 as a possible D gene (6 bases). Sequenced: naive CD4+ T cells sorted from blood. As for subset: CD45RA+ positively selected. The CDR3 sequence: CASSPSLGGIGYEQYF. The CDR3 DNA follows: TGTGCCAGCTCACCATCTCTAGGGGGAATAGGCTACGAGCAGTACTTC.